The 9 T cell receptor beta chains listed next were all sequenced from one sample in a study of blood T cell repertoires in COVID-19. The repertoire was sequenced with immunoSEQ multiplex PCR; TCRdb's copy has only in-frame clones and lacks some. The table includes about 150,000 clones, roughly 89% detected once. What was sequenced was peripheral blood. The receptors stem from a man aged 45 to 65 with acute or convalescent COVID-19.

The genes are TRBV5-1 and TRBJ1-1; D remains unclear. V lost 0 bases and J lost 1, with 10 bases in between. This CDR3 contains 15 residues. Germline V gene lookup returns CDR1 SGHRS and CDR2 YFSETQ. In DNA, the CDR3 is TGCGCCAGCAGCTTGGTCCAGACTCAGAACACTGAAGCTTTCTTT. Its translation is CASSLVQTQNTEAFF. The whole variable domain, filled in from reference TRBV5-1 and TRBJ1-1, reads KAGVTQTPRYLIKTRGQQVTLSCSPISGHRSVSWYQQTPGQGLQFLFEYFSETQRNKGNFPGRFSGRQFSNSRSEMNVSTLELGDSALYLCASSLVQTQNTEAFFGQGTRLTVV.

CDR3 sequence reads: CASSLSGVANTGELFF. CDR3 nucleotides: TGTGCCAGCTCACTTTCAGGGGTGGCGAACACCGGGGAGCTGTTTTTT. V usage is TRBV18 and J usage is TRBJ2-2, with D possibly being TRBD1 (6 bases). The germline V gene encodes CDR1 KGHSH and CDR2 LQKENI. The CDR3 contains 16 residues. V was pared by 4 bases and J by 0 bases, with 12 bases between.

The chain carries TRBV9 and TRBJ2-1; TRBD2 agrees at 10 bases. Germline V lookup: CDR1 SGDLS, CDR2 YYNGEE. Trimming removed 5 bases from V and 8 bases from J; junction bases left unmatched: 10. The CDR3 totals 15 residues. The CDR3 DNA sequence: TGTGCCAGCAGTCCCAGGGGACTAGCGAACGATGAGCAGTTCTTC. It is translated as CASSPRGLANDEQFF.

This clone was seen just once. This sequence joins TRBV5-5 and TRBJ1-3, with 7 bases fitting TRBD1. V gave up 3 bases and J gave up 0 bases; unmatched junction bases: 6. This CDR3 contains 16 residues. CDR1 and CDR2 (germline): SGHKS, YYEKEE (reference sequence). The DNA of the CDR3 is TGTGCCAGCAGCTGGCCCCCAGGGGGCTCTGGAAACACCATATATTTT. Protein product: CASSWPPGGSGNTIYF.

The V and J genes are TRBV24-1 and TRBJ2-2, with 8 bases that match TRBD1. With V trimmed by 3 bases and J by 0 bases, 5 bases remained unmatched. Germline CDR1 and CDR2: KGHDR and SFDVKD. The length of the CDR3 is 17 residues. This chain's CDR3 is CATSDLRQGSNTGELFF. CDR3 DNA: TGTGCCACCAGTGATCTAAGACAGGGGTCGAACACCGGGGAGCTGTTTTTT.

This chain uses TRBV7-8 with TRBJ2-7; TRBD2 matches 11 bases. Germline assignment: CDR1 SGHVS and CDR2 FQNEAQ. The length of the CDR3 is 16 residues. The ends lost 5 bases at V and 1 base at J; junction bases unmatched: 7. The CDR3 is CASSIGTSGGSYEQYF. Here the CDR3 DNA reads TGTGCCAGCAGCATAGGGACTAGCGGAGGATCCTACGAGCAGTACTTC.

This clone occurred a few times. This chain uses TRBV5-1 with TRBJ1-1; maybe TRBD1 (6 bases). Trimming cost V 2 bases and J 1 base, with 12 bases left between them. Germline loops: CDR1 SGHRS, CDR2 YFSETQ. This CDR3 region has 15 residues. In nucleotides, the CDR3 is TGCGCCAGCAGCTTAGGACAGTTAGGGAACACTGAAGCTTTCTTT. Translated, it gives CASSLGQLGNTEAFF.

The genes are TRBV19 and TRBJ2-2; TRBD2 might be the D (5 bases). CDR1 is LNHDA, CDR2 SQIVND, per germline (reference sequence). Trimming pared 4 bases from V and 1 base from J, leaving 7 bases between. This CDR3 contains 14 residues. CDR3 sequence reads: CASSSRGNTGELFF. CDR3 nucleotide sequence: TGTGCCAGTAGTAGCCGGGGGAACACCGGGGAGCTGTTTTTT. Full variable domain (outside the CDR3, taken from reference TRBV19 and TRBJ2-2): DGGITQSPKYLFRKEGQNVTLSCEQNLNHDAMYWYRQDPGQGLRLIYYSQIVNDFQKGDIAEGYSVSREKKESFPLTVTSAQKNPTAFYLCASSSRGNTGELFFGEGSRLTVL.

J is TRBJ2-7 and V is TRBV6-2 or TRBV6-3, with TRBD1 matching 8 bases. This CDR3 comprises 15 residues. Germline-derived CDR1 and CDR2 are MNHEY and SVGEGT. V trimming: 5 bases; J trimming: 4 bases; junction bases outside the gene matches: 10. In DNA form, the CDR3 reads TGTGCCAGCAGTAGAGGACAGGGTCATTATTACGAGCAGTACGTC. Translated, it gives CASSRGQGHYYEQYV.